This paragraph reports one TCR beta chain. These data belong to a study of T cell responses to AZD1222 COVID-19 vaccine. Assay: immunoSEQ multiplex PCR; the TCRdb copy retains only in-frame clones and omits some. The top ten clones hold about 1.3% of a sample with some 74,000 clones, roughly 90% of them seen once. The CDR3 is made up of 18 amino acids. Looked up from germline, CDR1 is SGHDT and CDR2 is YYEEEE. V was pared by 0 bases and J by 6 bases, with 24 bases between. The clonotype was recovered from an adult who received the AZD1222 COVID-19 vaccine. V gene TRBV5-6 combines with J gene TRBJ1-1; TRBD1 is a possible D gene (5 bases). The sample consisted of peripheral blood, taken 28 days after the second AZD1222 dose. The DNA for the CDR3 is TGTGCCAGCAGCTTGGATTGGCCGGGGGAAGAGGGACGTTCTGAAGCTTTCTTT. Protein: CASSLDWPGEEGRSEAFF.